This T cell receptor beta chain came from a study of CD8 T cells in Susac syndrome. This clonotype has more than one count but fewer than ten. What it binds is not known. Trimming took off 3 bases at V and 0 bases at J, with 8 bases between the two ends. Germline CDR1 reads SQVTM; CDR2 reads ANQGSEA. The CDR3 covers 13 residues. Reverse transcription of about 0.5 to 1 ug RNA was performed with random hexamers. TCRdb processed the immunoSEQ multiplex PCR reads anew with MiXCR; each CDR3 protein has one entry. The sample lists just under 95,000 distinct CDR3 sequences, just under 95% occurring once. Study-level findings and limits: The CD4+ T cell repertoires from Susac syndrome exhibited no clonal expansion.

Specimen: CD4+ T cells from PBMCs. The V gene is TRBV29-1, the J gene TRBJ1-2; D is perhaps TRBD1 (6 bases). The clonotype originates from a human donor with Susac syndrome. The CDR3 region is CSVEDSANYGYTF. The CDR3 DNA reads TGCAGCGTTGAGGACAGCGCTAACTATGGCTACACCTTC.